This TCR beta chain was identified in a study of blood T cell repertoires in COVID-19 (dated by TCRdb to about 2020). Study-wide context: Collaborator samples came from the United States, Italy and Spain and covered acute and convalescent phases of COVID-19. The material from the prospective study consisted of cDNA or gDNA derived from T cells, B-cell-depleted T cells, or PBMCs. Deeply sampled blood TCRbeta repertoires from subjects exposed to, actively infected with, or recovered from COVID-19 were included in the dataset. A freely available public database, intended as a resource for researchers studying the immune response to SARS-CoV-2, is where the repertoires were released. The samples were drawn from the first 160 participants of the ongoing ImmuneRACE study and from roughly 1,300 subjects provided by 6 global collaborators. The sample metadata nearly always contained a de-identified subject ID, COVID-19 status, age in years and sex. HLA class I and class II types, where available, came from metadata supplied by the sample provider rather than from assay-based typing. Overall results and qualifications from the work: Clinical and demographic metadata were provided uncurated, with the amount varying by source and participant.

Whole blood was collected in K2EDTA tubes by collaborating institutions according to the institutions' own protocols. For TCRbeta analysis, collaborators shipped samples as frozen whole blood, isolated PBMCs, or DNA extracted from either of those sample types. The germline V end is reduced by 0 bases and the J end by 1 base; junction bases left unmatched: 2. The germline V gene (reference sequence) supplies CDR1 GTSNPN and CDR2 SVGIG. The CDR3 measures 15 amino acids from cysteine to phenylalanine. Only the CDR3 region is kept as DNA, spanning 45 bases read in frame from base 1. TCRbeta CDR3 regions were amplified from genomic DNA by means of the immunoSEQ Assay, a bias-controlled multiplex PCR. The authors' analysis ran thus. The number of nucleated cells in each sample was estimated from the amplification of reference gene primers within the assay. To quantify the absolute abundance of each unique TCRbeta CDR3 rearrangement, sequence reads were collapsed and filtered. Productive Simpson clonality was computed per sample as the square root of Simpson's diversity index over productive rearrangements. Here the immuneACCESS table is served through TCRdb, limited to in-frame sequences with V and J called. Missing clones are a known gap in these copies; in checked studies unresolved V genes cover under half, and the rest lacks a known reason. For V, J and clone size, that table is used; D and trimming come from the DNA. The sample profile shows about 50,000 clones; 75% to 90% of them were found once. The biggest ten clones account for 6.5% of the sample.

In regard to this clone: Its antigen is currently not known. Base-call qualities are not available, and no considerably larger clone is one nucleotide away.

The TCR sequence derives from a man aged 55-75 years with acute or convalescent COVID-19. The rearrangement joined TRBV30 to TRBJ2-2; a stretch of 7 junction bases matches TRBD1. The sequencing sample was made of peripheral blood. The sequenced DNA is TGTGCCTGGAGTGTCGGGACAGTGAACACCGGGGAGCTGTTTTTT. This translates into CAWSVGTVNTGELFF.